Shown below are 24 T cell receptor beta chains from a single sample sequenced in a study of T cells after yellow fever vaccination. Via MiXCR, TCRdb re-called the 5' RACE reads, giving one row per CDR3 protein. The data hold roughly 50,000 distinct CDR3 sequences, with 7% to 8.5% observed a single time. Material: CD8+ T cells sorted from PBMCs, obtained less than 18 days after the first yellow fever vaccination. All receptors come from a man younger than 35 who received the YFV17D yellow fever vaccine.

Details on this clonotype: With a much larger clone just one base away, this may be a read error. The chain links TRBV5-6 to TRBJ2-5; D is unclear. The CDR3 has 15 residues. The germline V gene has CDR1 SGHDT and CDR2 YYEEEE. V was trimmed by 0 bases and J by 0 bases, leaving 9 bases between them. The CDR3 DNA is TGTGCCAGCAGCTTGGAAGCAATCGACCAAGAGACCCAGTACTTC. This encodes CASSLEAIDQETQYF.

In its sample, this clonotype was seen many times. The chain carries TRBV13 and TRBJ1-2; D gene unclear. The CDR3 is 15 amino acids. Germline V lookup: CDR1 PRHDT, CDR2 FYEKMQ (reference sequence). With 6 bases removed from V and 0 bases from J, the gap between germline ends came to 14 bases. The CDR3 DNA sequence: TGTGCCAGCAGTGTCGGCGGTATCCCTAACTATGGCTACACCTTC. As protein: CASSVGGIPNYGYTF.

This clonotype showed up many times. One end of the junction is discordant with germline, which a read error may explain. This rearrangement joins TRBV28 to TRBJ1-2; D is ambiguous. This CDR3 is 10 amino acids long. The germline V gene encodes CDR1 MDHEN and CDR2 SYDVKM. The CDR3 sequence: CASSPPGPAF. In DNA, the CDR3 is TGTGCCAGCAGTCCCCCTGGACCGGCCTTC.

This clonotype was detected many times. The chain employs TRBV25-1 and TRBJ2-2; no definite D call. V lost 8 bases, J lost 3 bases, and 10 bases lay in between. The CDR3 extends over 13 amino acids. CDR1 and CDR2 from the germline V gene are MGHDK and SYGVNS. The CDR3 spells CASGREHTGELFF. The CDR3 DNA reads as TGTGCCAGCGGTAGGGAACACACCGGGGAGCTGTTTTTT.

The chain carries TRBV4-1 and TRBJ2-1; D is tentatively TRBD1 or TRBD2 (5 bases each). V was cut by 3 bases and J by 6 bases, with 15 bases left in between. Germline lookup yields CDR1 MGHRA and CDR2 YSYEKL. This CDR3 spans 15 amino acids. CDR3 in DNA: TGCGCCAGCAGCCACGATCCGGGACGGCTCAATGAGCAGTTCTTC. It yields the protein CASSHDPGRLNEQFF.

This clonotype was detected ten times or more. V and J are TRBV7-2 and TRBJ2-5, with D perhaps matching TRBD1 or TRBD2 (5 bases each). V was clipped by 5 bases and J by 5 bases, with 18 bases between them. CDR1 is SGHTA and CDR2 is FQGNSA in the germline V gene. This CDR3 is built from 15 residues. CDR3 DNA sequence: TGTGCCAGCAGCCTAAGACTATCAGGGTACGAGACCCAGTACTTC. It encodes CASSLRLSGYETQYF.

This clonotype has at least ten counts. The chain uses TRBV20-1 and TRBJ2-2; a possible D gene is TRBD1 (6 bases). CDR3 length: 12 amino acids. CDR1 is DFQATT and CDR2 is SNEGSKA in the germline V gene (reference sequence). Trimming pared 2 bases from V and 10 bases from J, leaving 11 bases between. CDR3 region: CSARRWGPELFF. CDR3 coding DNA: TGCAGTGCTAGAAGGTGGGGGCCGGAGCTGTTTTTT.

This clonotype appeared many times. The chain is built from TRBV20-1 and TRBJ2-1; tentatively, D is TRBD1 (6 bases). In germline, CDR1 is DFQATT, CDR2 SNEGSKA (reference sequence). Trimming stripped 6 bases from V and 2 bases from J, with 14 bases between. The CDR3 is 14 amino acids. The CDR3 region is CSAISEGAYNEQFF. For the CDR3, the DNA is TGCAGTGCGATTAGTGAGGGGGCCTACAATGAGCAGTTCTTC.

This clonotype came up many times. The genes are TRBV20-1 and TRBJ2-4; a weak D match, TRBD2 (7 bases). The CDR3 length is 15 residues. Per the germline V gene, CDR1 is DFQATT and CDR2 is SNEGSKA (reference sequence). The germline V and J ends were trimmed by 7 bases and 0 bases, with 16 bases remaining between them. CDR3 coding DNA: TGCAGTGTAGGGGGGGGCCCTCTAGCCAAAAACATTCAGTACTTC. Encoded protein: CSVGGGPLAKNIQYF.

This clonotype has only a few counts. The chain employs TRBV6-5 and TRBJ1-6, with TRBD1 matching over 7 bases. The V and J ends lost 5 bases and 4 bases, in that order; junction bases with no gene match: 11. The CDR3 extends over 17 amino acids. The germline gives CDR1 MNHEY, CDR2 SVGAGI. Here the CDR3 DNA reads TGTGCCAGCAGTAACCTGGGACAGAACTATTATAATTCACCCCTCCACTTT. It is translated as CASSNLGQNYYNSPLHF.

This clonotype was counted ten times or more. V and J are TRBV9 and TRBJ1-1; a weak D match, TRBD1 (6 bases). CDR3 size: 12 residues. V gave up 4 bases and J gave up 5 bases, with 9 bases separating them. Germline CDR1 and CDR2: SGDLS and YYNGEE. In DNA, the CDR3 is TGTGCCAGCAGCCCAGGGGAGACTGAAGCTTTCTTT. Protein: CASSPGETEAFF.

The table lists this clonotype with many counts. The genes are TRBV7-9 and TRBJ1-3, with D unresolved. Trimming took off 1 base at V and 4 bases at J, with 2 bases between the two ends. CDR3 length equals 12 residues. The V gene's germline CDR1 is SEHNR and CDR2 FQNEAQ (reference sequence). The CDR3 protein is CASSLEGNTIYF. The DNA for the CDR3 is TGTGCCAGCAGCTTAGAGGGAAACACCATATATTTT.

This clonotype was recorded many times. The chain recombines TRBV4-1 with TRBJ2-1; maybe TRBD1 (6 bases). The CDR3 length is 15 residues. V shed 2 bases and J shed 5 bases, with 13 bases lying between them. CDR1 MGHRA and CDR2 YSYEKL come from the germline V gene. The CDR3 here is CASSQRTVSNNEQFF. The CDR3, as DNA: TGCGCCAGCAGCCAAAGGACAGTCTCTAACAATGAGCAGTTCTTC.

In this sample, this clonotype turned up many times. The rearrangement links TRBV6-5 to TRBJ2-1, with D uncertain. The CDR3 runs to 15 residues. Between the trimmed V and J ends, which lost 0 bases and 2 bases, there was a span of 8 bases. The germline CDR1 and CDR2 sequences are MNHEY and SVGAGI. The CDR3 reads CASSYSEPPYNEQFF. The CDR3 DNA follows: TGTGCCAGCAGTTACTCAGAACCACCCTACAATGAGCAGTTCTTC.

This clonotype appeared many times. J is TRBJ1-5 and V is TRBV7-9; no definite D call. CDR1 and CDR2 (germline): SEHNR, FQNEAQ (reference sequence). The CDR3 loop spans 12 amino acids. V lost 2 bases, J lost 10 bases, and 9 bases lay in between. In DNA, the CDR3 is TGTGCCAGCAGCTTATATGACGGACCCCAGCATTTT. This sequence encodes CASSLYDGPQHF.

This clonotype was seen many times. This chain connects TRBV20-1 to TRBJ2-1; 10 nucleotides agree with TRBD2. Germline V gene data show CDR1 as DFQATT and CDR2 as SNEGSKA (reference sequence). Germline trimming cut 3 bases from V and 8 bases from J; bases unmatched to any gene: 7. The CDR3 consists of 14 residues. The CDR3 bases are TGCAGTGCTAGCTATAGCGGGGGGATCGATGAGCAGTTCTTC. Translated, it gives CSASYSGGIDEQFF.

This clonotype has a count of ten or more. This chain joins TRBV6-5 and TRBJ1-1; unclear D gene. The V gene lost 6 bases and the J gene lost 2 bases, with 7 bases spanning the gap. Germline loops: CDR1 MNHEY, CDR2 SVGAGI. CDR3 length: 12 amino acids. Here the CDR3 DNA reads TGTGCCAGCAGCAGGCCTAACACTGAAGCTTTCTTT. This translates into CASSRPNTEAFF.

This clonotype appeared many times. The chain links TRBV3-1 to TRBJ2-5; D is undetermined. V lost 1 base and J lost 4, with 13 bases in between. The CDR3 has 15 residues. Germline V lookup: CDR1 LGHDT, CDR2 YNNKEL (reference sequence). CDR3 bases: TGTGCCAGCAGCCAAGCTGGGTTAGGCCCAGAGACCCAGTACTTC. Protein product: CASSQAGLGPETQYF.

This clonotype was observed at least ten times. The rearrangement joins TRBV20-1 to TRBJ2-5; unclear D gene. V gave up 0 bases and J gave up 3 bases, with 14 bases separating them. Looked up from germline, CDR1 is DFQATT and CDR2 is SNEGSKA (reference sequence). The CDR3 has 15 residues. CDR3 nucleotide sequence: TGCAGTGCTAGAGATCTGAGGCAGGCCGAAGAGACCCAGTACTTC. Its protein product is CSARDLRQAEETQYF.

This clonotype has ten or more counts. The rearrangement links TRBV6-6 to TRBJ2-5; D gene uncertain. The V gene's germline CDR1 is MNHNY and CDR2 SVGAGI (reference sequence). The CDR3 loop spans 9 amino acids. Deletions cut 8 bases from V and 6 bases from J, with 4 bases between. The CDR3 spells CASGQTQYF. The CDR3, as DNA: TGTGCCAGCGGGCAGACCCAGTACTTC.

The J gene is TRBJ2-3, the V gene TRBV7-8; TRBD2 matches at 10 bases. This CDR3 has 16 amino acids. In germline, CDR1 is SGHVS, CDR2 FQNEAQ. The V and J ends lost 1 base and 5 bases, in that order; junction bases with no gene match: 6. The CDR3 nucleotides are TGTGCCAGCAGCTTAGTAGGAGCGGGGGGGCAAGATACGCAGTATTTT. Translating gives CASSLVGAGGQDTQYF.

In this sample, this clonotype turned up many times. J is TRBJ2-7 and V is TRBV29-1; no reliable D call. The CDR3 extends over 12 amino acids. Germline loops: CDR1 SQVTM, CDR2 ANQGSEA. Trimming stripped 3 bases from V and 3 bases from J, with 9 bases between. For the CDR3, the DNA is TGCAGCGTTGAGTTGACGGACTACGAGCAGTACTTC. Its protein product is CSVELTDYEQYF.

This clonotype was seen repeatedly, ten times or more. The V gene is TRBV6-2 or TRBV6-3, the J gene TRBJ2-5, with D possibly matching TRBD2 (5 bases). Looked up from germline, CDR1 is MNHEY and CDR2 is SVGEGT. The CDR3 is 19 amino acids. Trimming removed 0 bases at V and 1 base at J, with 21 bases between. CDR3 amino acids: CASSYSEAVIIGAQETQYF. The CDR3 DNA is TGTGCCAGCAGTTACTCGGAGGCTGTAATAATAGGAGCCCAAGAGACCCAGTACTTC.

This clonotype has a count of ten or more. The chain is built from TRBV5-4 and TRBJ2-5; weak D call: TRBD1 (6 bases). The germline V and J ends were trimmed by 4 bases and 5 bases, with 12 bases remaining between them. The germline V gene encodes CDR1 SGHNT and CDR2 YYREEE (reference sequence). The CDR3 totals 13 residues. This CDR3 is CASSPGQGETQYF. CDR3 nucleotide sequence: TGTGCCAGCAGCCCTGGTCAGGGGGAGACCCAGTACTTC.